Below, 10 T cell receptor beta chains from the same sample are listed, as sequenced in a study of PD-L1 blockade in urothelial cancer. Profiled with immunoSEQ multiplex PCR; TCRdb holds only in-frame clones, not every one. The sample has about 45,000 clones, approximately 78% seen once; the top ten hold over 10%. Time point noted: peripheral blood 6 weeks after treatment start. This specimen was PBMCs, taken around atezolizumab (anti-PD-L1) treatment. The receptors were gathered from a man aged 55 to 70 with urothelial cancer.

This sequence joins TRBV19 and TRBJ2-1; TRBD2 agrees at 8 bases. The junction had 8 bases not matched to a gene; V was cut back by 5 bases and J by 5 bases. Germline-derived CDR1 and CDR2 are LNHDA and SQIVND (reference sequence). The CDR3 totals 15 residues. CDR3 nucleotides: TGTGCCAGTAGTCCCCGGATAGCGGGAAACAATGAGCAGTTCTTC. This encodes CASSPRIAGNNEQFF.

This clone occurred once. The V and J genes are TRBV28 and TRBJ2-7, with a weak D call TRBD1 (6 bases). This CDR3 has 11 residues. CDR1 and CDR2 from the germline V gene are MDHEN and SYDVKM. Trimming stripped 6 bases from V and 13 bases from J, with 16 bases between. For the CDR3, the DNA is TGTGCCAGCAGCGAAACAGGGTCGGGTTACTTC. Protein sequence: CASSETGSGYF.

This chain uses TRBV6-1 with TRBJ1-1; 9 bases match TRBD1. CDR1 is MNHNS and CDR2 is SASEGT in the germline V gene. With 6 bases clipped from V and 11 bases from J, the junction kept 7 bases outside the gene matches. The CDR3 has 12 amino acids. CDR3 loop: CASRGTGLRAFF. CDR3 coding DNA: TGTGCCAGCAGGGGGACAGGGCTTAGGGCTTTCTTT.

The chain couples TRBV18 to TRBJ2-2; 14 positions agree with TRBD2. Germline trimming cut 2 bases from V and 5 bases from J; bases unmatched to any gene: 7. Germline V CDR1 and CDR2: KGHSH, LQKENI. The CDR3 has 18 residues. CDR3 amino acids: CASSPGTSGGPITGELFF. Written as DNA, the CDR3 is TGTGCCAGCTCACCAGGGACTAGCGGGGGTCCCATTACCGGGGAGCTGTTTTTT.

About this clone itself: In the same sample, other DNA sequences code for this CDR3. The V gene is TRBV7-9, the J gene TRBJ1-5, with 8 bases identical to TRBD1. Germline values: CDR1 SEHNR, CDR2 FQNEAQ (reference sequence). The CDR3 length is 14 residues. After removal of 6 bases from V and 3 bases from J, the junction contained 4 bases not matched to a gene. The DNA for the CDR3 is TGTGCCAGCAGTAGGACAGGGTCCAATCAGCCCCAGCATTTT. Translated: CASSRTGSNQPQHF.

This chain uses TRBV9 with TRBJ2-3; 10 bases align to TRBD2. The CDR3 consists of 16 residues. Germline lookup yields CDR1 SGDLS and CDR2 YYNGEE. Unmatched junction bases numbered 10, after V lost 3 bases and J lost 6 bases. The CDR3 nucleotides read TGTGCCAGCAGCGGAGTCGCTAGCGGGAGTACCGATACGCAGTATTTT. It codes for CASSGVASGSTDTQYF.

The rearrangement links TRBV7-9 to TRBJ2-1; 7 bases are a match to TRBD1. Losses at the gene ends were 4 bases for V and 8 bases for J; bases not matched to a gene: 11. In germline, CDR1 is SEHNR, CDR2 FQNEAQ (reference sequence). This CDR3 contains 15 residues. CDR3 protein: CASSSYRGPMDEQFF. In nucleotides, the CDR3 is TGTGCCAGCAGCTCTTACAGGGGTCCAATGGATGAGCAGTTCTTC.

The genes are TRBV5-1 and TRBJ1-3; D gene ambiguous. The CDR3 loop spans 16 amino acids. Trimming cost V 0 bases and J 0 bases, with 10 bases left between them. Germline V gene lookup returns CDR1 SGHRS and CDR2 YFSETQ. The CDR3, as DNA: TGCGCCAGCAGCTTGGAACCAGCGACCTCTGGAAACACCATATATTTT. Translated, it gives CASSLEPATSGNTIYF.

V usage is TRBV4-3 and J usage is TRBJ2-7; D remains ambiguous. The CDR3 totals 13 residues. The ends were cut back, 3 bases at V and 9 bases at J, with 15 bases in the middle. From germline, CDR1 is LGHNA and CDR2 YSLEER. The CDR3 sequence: CASSQSPSGVQYF. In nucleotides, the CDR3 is TGCGCCAGCAGCCAGTCGCCTTCAGGTGTGCAGTACTTC.

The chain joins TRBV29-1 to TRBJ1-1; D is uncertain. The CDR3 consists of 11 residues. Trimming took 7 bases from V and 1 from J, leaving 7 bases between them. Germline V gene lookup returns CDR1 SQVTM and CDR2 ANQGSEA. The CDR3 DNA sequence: TGCAGCGCCAGACAGAACACTGAAGCTTTCTTT. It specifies CSARQNTEAFF. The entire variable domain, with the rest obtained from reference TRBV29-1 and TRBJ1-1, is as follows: SAVISQKPSRDICQRGTSLTIQCQVDSQVTMMFWYRQQPGQSLTLIATANQGSEATYESGFVIDKFPISRPNLTFSTLTVSNMSPEDSSIYLCSARQNTEAFFGQGTRLTVV.